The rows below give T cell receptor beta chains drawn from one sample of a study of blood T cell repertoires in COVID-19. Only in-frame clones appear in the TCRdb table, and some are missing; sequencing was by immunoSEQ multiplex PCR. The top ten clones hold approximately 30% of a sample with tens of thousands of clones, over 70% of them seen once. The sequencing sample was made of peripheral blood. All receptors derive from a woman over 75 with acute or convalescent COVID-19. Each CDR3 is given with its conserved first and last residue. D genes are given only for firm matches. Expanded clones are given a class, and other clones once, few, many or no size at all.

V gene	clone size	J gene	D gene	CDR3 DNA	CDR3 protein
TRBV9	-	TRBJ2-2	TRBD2	TGTGCCAGCAGCTCTACGGCGGGAGTTAACACCGGGGAGCTGTTTTTT	CASSSTAGVNTGELFF
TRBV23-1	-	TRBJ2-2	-	TGCGCCAGCCTCCCCTCCCTGGGGGAGCTGTTTTTT	CASLPSLGELFF
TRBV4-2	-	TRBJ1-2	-	TGTGCCAGCAGCCAAGAGGGGGGGAACTATGGCTACACCTTC	CASSQEGGNYGYTF
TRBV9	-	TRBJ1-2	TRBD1	TGTGCCAGCAGCGTCCGGGACAGTACTATTGACTACACCTTC	CASSVRDSTIDYTF
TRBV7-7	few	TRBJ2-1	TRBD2	TGTGCCAGCAGTCAGACTAGCGGTTTATACAATGAGCAGTTCTTC	CASSQTSGLYNEQFF
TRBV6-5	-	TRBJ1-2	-	TGTGCCAGCAGTAGCCCCTATGGCTACACCTTC	CASSSPYGYTF
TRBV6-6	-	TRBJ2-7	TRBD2	TGTGCCAGCAGTTACAAGGGTACGGGAGGGAGTCACGAGCAGTACTTC	CASSYKGTGGSHEQYF
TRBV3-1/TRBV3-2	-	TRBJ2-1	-	TGTGCCAGCAGCCAAGATTTAACAGGCAATTCCTACAATGAGCAGTTCTTC	CASSQDLTGNSYNEQFF
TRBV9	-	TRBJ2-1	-	TGTGCCAGCAGCGTAGCTGAAGGAGCGAGAGGTGAGCAGTTCTTC	CASSVAEGARGEQFF
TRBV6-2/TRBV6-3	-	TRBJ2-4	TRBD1	TGTGCCAGCAGTTACAGCTTGACAGGGAAGGGTGCCGCCTCTGCCAAAAACATTCAGTACTTC	CASSYSLTGKGAASAKNIQYF
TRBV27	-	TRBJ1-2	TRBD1	TGTGCCAGCAGTGAGAGGACAGGGGGCTATGGCTACACCTTC	CASSERTGGYGYTF
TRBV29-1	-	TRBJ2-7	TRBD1	TGCAGCGTGGGAGACAGGGGGCAAGGGCAGCAGTACTTC	CSVGDRGQGQQYF
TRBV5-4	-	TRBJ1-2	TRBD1	TGTGCCAGCAGCTTGGAGGGACAGGGTAACTATGGCTACACCTTC	CASSLEGQGNYGYTF
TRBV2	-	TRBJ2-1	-	TGTGCCAGCAGTGAGTTAGTCTTATACAATGAGCAGTTCTTC	CASSELVLYNEQFF
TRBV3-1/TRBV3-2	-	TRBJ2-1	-	TGTGCCAGCAGCCAAGAGAAGCTGCTCTACAATGAGCAGTTCTTC	CASSQEKLLYNEQFF
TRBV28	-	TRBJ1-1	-	TGTGCCAGCAGGTGGAGCACTGAAGCTTTCTTT	CASRWSTEAFF
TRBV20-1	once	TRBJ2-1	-	TGCAGTGCTAGGCGGACTTTTGAGCAGTTCTTC	CSARRTFEQFF
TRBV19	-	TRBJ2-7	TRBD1	TGTGCCAGTAGTACGGGTCAGGGGGAGATCTACGAGCAGTACTTC	CASSTGQGEIYEQYF
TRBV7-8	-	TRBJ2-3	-	TGTGCCAGCAGCTTAGACTCCGAGAGAAGTACAGATACGCAGTATTTT	CASSLDSERSTDTQYF
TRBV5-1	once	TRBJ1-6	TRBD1	TGCGCCAGCAGCGCCCGGCCAGGGGGCGAAATACCCCTCCACTTT	CASSARPGGEIPLHF
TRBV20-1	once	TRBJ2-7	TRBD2	TGCAGTGCTAGTTACGGGAGGGTTTGGGAGCAGTACTTC	CSASYGRVWEQYF
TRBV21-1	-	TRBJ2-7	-	TGTGCCAGCAGCAACAGAGCCGGGACTAGCGGGAGTTCCTACGAGCAGTACTTC	CASSNRAGTSGSSYEQYF
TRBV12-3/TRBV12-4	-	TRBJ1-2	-	TGTGCCAGCACCTCGGGACACCCTAGGGGCTACACCTTC	CASTSGHPRGYTF
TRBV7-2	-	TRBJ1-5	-	TGTGCCAGCAGCTTCCAGGTTAGCAATCAGCCCCAGCATTTT	CASSFQVSNQPQHF
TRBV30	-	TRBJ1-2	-	TGTGCCTGGAGGGGCACAGGGTTCTATGGCTACACCTTC	CAWRGTGFYGYTF
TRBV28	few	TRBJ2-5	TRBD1	TGTGCCAGCAGTCTACAGGGGACGAAAGAGACCCAGTACTTC	CASSLQGTKETQYF
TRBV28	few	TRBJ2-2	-	TGTGCCAGCAGCTATGTCGGGGAGCTGTTTTTT	CASSYVGELFF
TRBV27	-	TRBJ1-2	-	TGTGCCAGCAGTTTGACCAGGGCAGCTAACTATGGCTACACCTTC	CASSLTRAANYGYTF
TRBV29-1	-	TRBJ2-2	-	TGCAGCGTAGATGACTCCACGGCCGGGGAGCTGTTTTTT	CSVDDSTAGELFF
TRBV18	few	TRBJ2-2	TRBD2	TGTGCCAGCTCACTCAATCGGGAGGATATCACCGGGGAGCTGTTTTTT	CASSLNREDITGELFF
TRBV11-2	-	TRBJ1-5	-	TGTGCCAGCAGCTTAGATGGTGGCAAAAATCAGCCCCAGCATTTT	CASSLDGGKNQPQHF
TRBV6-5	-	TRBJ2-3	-	TGTGCCAGCAGTTACGCCCAGGGGGGAACAGATACGCAGTATTTT	CASSYAQGGTDTQYF
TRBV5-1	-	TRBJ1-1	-	TGCGCCAGCAGCTTGGTATCAGGGGATGGTGAAGCTTTCTTT	CASSLVSGDGEAFF
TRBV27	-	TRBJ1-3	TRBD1	TGTGCCAGCAGTGCCTCGGACAGGGGGAACACCATATATTTT	CASSASDRGNTIYF
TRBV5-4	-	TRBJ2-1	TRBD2	TGTGCCAGCAGCGATGGACTAGATTCCTACAATGAGCAGTTCTTC	CASSDGLDSYNEQFF
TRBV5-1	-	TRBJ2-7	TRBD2	TGCGCCAGCAGCTTAGGACTAGTGGATTACGAGCAGTACTTC	CASSLGLVDYEQYF
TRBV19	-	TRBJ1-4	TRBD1	TGTGCCGCAGCCCAACAGGGGGGAAATGAAAAACTGTTTTTT	CAAAQQGGNEKLFF
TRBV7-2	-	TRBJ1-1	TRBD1	TGTGCCAGCAGCTTTACACAGGGGGCCACTGAAGCTTTCTTT	CASSFTQGATEAFF
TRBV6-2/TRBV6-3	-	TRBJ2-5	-	TGTGCCAGCAGTATTTGGGGTGCAGGGGAGACCCAGTACTTC	CASSIWGAGETQYF
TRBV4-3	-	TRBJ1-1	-	TGCGCCAGCAGCCAAGAACTGTCCAGGGACACTGAAGCTTTCTTT	CASSQELSRDTEAFF
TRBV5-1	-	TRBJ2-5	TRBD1	TGCGCCAGCAGCCTCGGGACAGGCCAAGAGACCCAGTACTTC	CASSLGTGQETQYF
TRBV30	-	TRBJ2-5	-	TGTGCCTGGTCCCAGTCCCAAGAGACCCAGTACTTC	CAWSQSQETQYF
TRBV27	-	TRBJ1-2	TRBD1	TGTGCCAGCAGACACTGGACAGGGGTTAACTATGGCTACACCTTC	CASRHWTGVNYGYTF
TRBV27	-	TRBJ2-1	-	TGTGCCAGCAGTCCCGGGGTTGAGCAGTTCTTC	CASSPGVEQFF
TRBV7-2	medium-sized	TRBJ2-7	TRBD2	TGTGCCAGCAGCTTAGGTGGACTAGGTACCTACGAGCAGTACTTC	CASSLGGLGTYEQYF
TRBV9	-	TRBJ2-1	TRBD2	TGTGCCAGCAGCGTAGCTACGGGGGGATCCACCCTGGTCTATGAGCAGTTCTTC	CASSVATGGSTLVYEQFF
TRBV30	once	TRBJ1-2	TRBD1	TGTGCCTGGACCGACCTTCAACCGGGACAGGGGAGCGGCTACACCTTC	CAWTDLQPGQGSGYTF
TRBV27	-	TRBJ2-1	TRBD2	TGTGCCAGCAGCTACGGACTAGCGGGTTACAATGAGCAGTTCTTC	CASSYGLAGYNEQFF
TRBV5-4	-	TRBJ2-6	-	TGTGCCAGCAGCCTTCGCCGGGGGGCGGGGGCCAACGTCCTGACTTTC	CASSLRRGAGANVLTF
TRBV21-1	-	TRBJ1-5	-	TGTGCCAGCAGCAAATATGAGAGGGTCAATCAGCCCCAGCATTTT	CASSKYERVNQPQHF
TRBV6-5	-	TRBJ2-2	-	TGTGCCAGCAGTTCGGACAGATTTAACACCGGGGAGCTGTTTTTT	CASSSDRFNTGELFF
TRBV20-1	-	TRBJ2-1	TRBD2	TGCAGTGCTAGTGATCACGGGAGGAACAATGAGCAGTTCTTC	CSASDHGRNNEQFF
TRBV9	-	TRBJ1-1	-	TGTGCCAGCAGCGAGAGATTATACTCTGAAGCTTTCTTT	CASSERLYSEAFF
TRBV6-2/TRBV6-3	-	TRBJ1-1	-	TGTGCCAGCAGTACGAGGGTCTGGGCTTTCTTT	CASSTRVWAFF